Listed below are T cell receptor beta chains from one sample, sequenced in a study of post-analysis software for immune sequencing data. TCRdb called the PCR reads again in MiXCR, with one record for every CDR3 protein. The table lists about 810,000 distinct CDR3 sequences, approximately 53% of them singletons, with around 4.5% in the top ten. The specimen was blood. Source of these receptors: a girl between 5 and 17 years old with multiple sclerosis. CDR3s include the opening cysteine and the closing phenylalanine or tryptophan. The D gene is left open where the match is weak. Clone size is not always given. Where it is, it says once, few, many or a class for expanded clones.

TRBV25-1	few	-	TRBJ2-1	TGTGCCAGCAATGGGGTAGGGTTTGGTGAGCAGTTCTTC	CASNGVGFGEQFF
TRBV12-3/TRBV12-4	-	-	TRBJ2-1	TGTGCCAGCAGAATCAGGGGCTCCAGGAACAATGAGCAGTTCTTC	CASRIRGSRNNEQFF
TRBV6-1	-	TRBD1	TRBJ2-7	TGTGCCAGCATGGGACAGGGCTACGAGCAGTACTTC	CASMGQGYEQYF
TRBV29-1	-	TRBD1	TRBJ2-1	TGCAGCGTCACACCTGGCAGGGGGAATTACAATGAGCAGTTCTTC	CSVTPGRGNYNEQFF
TRBV9	few	TRBD1	TRBJ1-2	TGTGCCAGCAGCGTAGGACAGGGGGACTATGGCTACACCTTC	CASSVGQGDYGYTF
TRBV7-8	once	TRBD1	TRBJ2-5	TGTGCCAGCAGCTACATGACAGGGGTAGGGGTGACCCAGTACTTC	CASSYMTGVGVTQYF
TRBV29-1	-	-	TRBJ1-2	TGCAGCGTTGTTCCGGGCCCGGGGGACGATGGCTACACCTTC	CSVVPGPGDDGYTF
TRBV5-1	few	-	TRBJ2-5	TGCGCCAGCAGGGGCGGGACACACCAAGAGACCCAGTACTTC	CASRGGTHQETQYF
TRBV6-5	few	-	TRBJ2-7	TGTGCCAGCATGGGTATGGGATCCTACGAGCAGTACTTC	CASMGMGSYEQYF
TRBV5-4	-	TRBD2	TRBJ2-7	TGTGCCAGCAGCTTGGTGGCGGGAGCGGTCGAGCAGTACTTC	CASSLVAGAVEQYF
TRBV6-5	few	-	TRBJ1-4	TGTGCCAGCAGCCCAGGGATAGGCGAAAAACTGTTTTTT	CASSPGIGEKLFF
TRBV7-3	-	TRBD2	TRBJ2-1	TGTGCCAGCAACCCATATGGGGGAGGGTTCTACAATGAGCAGTTCTTC	CASNPYGGGFYNEQFF
TRBV7-2	-	-	TRBJ2-3	TGTGCCAGCAGCTCGAGAAAGAGTACGCAGTATTTT	CASSSRKSTQYF
TRBV27	-	TRBD1	TRBJ2-7	TGTGCCAGCAGTTCTGGACAGGCCTCCTACGAGCAGTACTTC	CASSSGQASYEQYF
TRBV7-9	-	TRBD1	TRBJ1-1	TGTGCCAGCAGCTTAGCTCCGACAGGGATGAACACTGAAGCTTTCTTT	CASSLAPTGMNTEAFF
TRBV5-1	-	-	TRBJ2-5	TGCGCCAGCAGCCAAGTCAACCGGGACATCAAGTACTTC	CASSQVNRDIKYF
TRBV5-1	-	TRBD2	TRBJ2-1	TGCGCCAGCAGTCATCCTCCGGGACTAGCGAACAATGAGCAGTTCTTC	CASSHPPGLANNEQFF
TRBV12-3/TRBV12-4	-	-	TRBJ2-5	TGTGCCAGCAATAAACAGGGGACTGAAGAGACCCAGTACTTC	CASNKQGTEETQYF
TRBV29-1	-	-	TRBJ2-5	TGCAGCGCGCTAGAACGGCGCTGGGAGACCCAGTACTTC	CSALERRWETQYF
TRBV9	few	TRBD2	TRBJ2-1	TGTGCCAGCAGCGACAAACCAGCGGGAAAGAATCCGAATGAGCAGTTCTTC	CASSDKPAGKNPNEQFF
TRBV11-1	-	TRBD1	TRBJ2-7	TGTGCCAGCAGCTTTGACCGGGACAGGGGAAGCGAGCAGTACTTC	CASSFDRDRGSEQYF
TRBV5-1	few	-	TRBJ2-5	TGCGCCAGCAGCTTGCAGGATTTAAGGGAGACCCAGTACTTC	CASSLQDLRETQYF
TRBV9	-	-	TRBJ2-5	TGTGCCAGCAGCGTTCAGACGGATTACCAAGAGACCCAGTACTTC	CASSVQTDYQETQYF
TRBV6-5	-	-	TRBJ1-1	TGTGCCAGCAGTCCCCAGACAGGGAACACTGAAGCTTTCTTT	CASSPQTGNTEAFF
TRBV20-1	-	TRBD2	TRBJ2-3	TGCAGTGCTAGAGATGGCCTAGCGGGGGCTAGGACGCAGTATTTT	CSARDGLAGARTQYF
TRBV29-1	few	TRBD2	TRBJ2-4	TGCAGCGTTGCTAGCGGGGTAGCCAAAAACATTCAGTACTTC	CSVASGVAKNIQYF
TRBV11-1	-	TRBD2	TRBJ2-1	TGTGCCAGCAGCTCCGGGACTAGCCGAACTGAGCAGTTCTTC	CASSSGTSRTEQFF
TRBV12-5	-	-	TRBJ1-5	TGTGCTAGTGGTGACAGGCCCTCAGGGCAAAATCAGCCCCAGCATTTT	CASGDRPSGQNQPQHF
TRBV15	-	-	TRBJ1-5	TGTGCCACCAGCAGAGGGGGAGATGGCAATCAGCCCCGGCATTTT	CATSRGGDGNQPRHF
TRBV2	-	TRBD1	TRBJ2-7	TGTGCCAGCAGTGTAGGGGGGACAGGCGACCTCTCCTACGAGCAGTACTTC	CASSVGGTGDLSYEQYF
TRBV15	-	TRBD1	TRBJ2-3	TGTGCCACCAGCAGAGAGGGACAGGAGCACAGGGCGCAGTATTTT	CATSREGQEHRAQYF
TRBV6-5	-	TRBD1	TRBJ1-5	TGTGCCAGCAGTAACCGGGACAGGGGTCAGCCCCAGCATTTT	CASSNRDRGQPQHF
TRBV10-3	few	TRBD1	TRBJ2-7	TGTGCCATCAGTGAGTCGCAGTGGGCAGGGGGCCACGAGCAGTACTTC	CAISESQWAGGHEQYF
TRBV5-1	-	TRBD2	TRBJ2-3	TGCGCCAGCAGCTTGGTCCTAGCGGGAGGCCTCAATCCAGATACGCAGTATTTT	CASSLVLAGGLNPDTQYF
TRBV6-2/TRBV6-3	few	TRBD1	TRBJ2-1	TGTGCCAGCAGTAACTGGGGACAGGCGTTCTCCTACAATGAGCAGTTCTTC	CASSNWGQAFSYNEQFF
TRBV5-1	-	-	TRBJ1-2	TGCGCCAGCAGCTTGGTCTTCTCGGGGGTAGAAAACTATGGCTACACCTTC	CASSLVFSGVENYGYTF
TRBV20-1	-	TRBD1	TRBJ2-4	TGCAGTGCCGGGGACAGGGTGGGAAACATTCAGTACTTC	CSAGDRVGNIQYF
TRBV9	-	-	TRBJ1-4	TGTGCCAGCAGCGTAGAGCCAAGCGGGGAAAAACTGTTTTTT	CASSVEPSGEKLFF
TRBV19	-	TRBD2	TRBJ2-1	TGTGCCAGTAGTAGACTTGCGGGACTAGCGAGAGGGGGTTCCTACAATGAGCAGTTCTTC	CASSRLAGLARGGSYNEQFF